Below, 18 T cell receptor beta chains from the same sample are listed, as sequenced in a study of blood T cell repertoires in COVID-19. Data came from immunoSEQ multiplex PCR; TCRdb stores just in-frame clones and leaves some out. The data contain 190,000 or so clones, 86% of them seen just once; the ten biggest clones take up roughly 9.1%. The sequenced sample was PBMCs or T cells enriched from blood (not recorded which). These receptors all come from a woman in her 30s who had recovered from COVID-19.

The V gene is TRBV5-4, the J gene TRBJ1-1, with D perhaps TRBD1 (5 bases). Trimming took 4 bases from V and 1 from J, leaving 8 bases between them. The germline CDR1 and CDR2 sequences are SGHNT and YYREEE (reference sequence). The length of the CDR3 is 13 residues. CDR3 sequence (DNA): TGTGCCAGCAGCCCGACAGCGAACACTGAAGCTTTCTTT. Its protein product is CASSPTANTEAFF.

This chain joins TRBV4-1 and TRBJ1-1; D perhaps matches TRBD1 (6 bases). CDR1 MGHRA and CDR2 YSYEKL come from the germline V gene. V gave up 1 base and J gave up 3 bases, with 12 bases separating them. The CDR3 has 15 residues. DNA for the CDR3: TGCGCCAGCAGCCAAGCGTACGGACAGTACACTGAAGCTTTCTTT. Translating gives CASSQAYGQYTEAFF.

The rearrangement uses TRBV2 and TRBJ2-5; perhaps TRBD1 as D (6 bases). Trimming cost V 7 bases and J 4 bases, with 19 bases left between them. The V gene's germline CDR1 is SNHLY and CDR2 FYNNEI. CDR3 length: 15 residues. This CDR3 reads CASILGEGHRETQYF. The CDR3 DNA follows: TGTGCCAGCATATTAGGTGAGGGACACCGAGAGACCCAGTACTTC.

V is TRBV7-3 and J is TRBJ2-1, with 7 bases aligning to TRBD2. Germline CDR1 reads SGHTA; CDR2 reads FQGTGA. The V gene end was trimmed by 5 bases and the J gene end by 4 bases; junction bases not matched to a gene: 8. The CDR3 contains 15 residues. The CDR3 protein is CASSPGDYYYNEQFF. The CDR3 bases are TGTGCCAGCAGCCCGGGGGACTACTATTACAATGAGCAGTTCTTC. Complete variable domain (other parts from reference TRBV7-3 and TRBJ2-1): GAGVSQTPSNKVTEKGKYVELRCDPISGHTALYWYRQSLGQGPEFLIYFQGTGAADDSGLPNDRFFAVRPEGSVSTLKIQRTERGDSAVYLCASSPGDYYYNEQFFGPGTRLTVL.

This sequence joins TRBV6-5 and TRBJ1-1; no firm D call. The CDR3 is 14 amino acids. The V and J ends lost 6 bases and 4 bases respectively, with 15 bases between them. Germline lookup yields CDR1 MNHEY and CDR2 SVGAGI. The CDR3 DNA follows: TGTGCCAGCAGACTCGCCGGGGAGGGCACTGAAGCTTTCTTT. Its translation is CASRLAGEGTEAFF.

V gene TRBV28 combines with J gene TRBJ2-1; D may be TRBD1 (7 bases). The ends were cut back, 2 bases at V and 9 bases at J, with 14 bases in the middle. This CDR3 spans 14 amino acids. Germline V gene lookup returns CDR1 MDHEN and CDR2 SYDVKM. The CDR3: CASSLPDRDFEQFF. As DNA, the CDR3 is TGTGCCAGCAGTTTACCCGACAGGGACTTTGAGCAGTTCTTC.

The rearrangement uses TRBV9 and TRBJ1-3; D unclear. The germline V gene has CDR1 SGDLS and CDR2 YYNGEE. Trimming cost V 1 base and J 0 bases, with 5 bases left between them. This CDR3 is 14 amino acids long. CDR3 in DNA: TGTGCCAGCAGCGTAAGCCCCTCTGGAAACACCATATATTTT. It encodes CASSVSPSGNTIYF.

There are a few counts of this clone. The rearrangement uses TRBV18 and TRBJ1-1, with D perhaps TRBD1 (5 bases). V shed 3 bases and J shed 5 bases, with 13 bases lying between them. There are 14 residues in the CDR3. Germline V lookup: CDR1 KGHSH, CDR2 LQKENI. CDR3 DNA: TGTGCCAGCTCACCCGGGGGGATTAAGACTGAAGCTTTCTTT. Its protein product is CASSPGGIKTEAFF.

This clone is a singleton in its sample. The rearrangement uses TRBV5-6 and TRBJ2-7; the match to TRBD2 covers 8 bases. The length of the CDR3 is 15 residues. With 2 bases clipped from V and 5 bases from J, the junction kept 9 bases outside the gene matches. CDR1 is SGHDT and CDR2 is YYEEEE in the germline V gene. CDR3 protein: CASSLSGLVIDEQYF. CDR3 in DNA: TGTGCCAGCAGCTTATCGGGACTAGTTATTGACGAGCAGTACTTC. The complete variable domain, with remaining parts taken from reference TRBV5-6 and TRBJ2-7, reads DAGVTQSPTHLIKTRGQQVTLRCSPKSGHDTVSWYQQALGQGPQFIFQYYEEEERQRGNFPDRFSGHQFPNYSSELNVNALLLGDSALYLCASSLSGLVIDEQYFGPGTRLTVT.

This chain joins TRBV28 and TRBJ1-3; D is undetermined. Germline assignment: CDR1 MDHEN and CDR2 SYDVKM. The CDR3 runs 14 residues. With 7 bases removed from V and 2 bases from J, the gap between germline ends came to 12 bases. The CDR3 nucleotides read TGTGCCAGCACCGGACTCGCAACTGGAAACACCATATATTTT. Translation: CASTGLATGNTIYF.

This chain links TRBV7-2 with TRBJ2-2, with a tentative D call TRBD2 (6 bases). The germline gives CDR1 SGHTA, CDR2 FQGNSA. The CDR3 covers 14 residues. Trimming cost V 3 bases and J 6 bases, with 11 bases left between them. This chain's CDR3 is CASSLGGRAGELFF. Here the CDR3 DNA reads TGTGCCAGCAGCTTGGGGGGAAGGGCCGGGGAGCTGTTTTTT.

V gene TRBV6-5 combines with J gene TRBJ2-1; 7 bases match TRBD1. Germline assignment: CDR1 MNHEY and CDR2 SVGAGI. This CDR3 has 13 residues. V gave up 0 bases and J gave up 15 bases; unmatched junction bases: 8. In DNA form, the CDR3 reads TGTGCCAGCAGTTACTCGATTGCGACAGGGAGGTTCTTC. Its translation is CASSYSIATGRFF.

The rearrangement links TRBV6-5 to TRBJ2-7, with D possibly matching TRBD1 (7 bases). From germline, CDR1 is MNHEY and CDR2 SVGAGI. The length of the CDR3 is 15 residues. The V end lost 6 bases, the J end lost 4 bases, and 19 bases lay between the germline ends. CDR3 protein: CASSRRQGGGYEQYF. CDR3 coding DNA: TGTGCCAGCAGCCGTCGACAGGGAGGAGGGTACGAGCAGTACTTC.

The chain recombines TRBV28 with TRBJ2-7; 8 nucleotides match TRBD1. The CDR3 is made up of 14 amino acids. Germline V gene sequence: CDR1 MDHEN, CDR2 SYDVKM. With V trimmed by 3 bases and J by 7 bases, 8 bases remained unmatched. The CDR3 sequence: CASSFDRGVREQYF. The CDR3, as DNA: TGTGCCAGCAGTTTCGACAGGGGAGTCCGGGAGCAGTACTTC.

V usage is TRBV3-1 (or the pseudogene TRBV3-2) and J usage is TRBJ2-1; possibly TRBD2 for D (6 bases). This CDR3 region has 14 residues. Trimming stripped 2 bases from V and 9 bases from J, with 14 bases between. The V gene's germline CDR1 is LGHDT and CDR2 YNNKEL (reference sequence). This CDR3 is CASSQTPRSGEQFF. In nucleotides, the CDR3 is TGTGCCAGCAGCCAAACCCCTCGTAGCGGTGAGCAGTTCTTC.

CDR3 sequence reads: CASSEQGTGELFF. The CDR3 DNA is TGTGCCAGCAGTGAACAGGGAACCGGGGAGCTGTTTTTT. The chain couples TRBV2 to TRBJ2-2; possibly TRBD1 for D (5 bases). The CDR3 covers 13 residues. Trimming pared 2 bases from V and 5 bases from J, leaving 6 bases between. The germline gives CDR1 SNHLY, CDR2 FYNNEI. Filled out from reference TRBV2 and TRBJ2-2, the complete variable domain reads EPEVTQTPSHQVTQMGQEVILRCVPISNHLYFYWYRQILGQKVEFLVSFYNNEISEKSEIFDDQFSVERPDGSNFTLKIRSTKLEDSAMYFCASSEQGTGELFFGEGSRLTVL.

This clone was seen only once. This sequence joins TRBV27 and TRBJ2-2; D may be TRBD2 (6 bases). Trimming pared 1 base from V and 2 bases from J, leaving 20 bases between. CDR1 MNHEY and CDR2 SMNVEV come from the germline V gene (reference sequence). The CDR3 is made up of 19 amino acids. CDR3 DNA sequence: TGTGCCAGCAGTTTATTTTATTGGGACTCTAAGACTAACACCGGGGAGCTGTTTTTT. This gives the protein CASSLFYWDSKTNTGELFF.

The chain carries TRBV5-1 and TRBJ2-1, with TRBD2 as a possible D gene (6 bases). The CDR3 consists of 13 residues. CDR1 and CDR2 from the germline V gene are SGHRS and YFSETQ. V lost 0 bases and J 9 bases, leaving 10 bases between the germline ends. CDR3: CASSLDGGSEQFF. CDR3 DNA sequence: TGCGCCAGCAGCTTGGATGGGGGGAGTGAGCAGTTCTTC.